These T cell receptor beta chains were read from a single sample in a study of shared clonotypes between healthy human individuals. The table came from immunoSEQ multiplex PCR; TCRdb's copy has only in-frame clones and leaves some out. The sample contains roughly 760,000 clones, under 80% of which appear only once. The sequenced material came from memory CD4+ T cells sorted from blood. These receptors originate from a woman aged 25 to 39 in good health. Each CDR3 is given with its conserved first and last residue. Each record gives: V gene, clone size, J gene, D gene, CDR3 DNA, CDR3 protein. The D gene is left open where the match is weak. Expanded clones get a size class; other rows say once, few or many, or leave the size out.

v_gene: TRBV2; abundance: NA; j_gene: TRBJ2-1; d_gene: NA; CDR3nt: TGTGCCAGCGCCGAACCCTCTAGCTCCTACAATGAGCAGTTCTTC; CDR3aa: CASAEPSSSYNEQFF
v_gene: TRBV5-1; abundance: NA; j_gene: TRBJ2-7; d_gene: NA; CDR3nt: TGCGCCAGCAGCCTCAGACCCGATTACGAGCAGTACTTC; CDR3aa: CASSLRPDYEQYF
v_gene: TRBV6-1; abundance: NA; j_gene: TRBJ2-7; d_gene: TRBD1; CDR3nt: TGTGCCAGCAGGCGACAGGGCGAGCAGTACTTC; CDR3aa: CASRRQGEQYF
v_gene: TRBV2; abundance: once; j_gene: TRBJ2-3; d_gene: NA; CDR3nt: TGTGCCAGCAGTGAAATTGCGGAGGCAGATACGCAGTATTTT; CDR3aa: CASSEIAEADTQYF
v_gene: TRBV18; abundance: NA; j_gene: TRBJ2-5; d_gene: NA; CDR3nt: TGTGCCAGCTCACCACTGAGCGTGAAGGAGACCCAGTACTTC; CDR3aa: CASSPLSVKETQYF
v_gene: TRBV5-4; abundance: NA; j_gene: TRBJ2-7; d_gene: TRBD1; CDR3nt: TGTGCCAGCAGCCCCGGGACAGGGCAACACGAGCAGTACTTC; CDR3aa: CASSPGTGQHEQYF
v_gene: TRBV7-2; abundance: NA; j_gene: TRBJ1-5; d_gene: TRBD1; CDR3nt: TGTGCCAGCAGCTTGGGACAGCTCAATCAGCCCCAGCATTTT; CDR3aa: CASSLGQLNQPQHF
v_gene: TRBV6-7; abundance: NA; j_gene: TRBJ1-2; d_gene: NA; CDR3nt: TGTGCCAGAAAGGGGCGGCACTATGGCTACACCTTC; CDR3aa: CARKGRHYGYTF
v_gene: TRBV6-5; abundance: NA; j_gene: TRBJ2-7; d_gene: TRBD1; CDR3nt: TGTGCCAGCAGTGCTGACAGGGGGCTTTCCTACGAGCAGTACTTC; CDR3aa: CASSADRGLSYEQYF
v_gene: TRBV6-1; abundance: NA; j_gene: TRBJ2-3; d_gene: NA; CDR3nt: TGTGCCAGCAGTTCTCAGTGGACAGATACGCAGTATTTT; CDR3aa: CASSSQWTDTQYF
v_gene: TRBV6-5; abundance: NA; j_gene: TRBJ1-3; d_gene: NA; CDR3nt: TGTGCCAGCAGTTACAAACCTGCGGCGGGAAACACCATATATTTT; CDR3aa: CASSYKPAAGNTIYF
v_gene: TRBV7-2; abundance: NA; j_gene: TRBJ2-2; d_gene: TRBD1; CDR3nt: TGTGCCAGCAGCTTTCCCAGACAGGGTATAAACACCGGGGAGCTGTTTTTT; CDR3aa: CASSFPRQGINTGELFF
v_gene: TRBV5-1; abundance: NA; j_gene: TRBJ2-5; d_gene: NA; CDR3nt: TGCGCCAGCAGCCCCAGCGGCGGAGGGCCTGAGACCCAGTACTTC; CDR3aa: CASSPSGGGPETQYF
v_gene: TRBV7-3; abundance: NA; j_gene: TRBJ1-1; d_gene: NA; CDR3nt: TGTGCCAGCAGCTTAGCATCCTCCGGGACTGAAGCTTTCTTT; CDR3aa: CASSLASSGTEAFF
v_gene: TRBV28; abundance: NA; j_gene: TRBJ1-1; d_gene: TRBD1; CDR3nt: TGTGCCAGCAGTCCGCCCAGGGGGCGAGGGAACACTGAAGCTTTCTTT; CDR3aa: CASSPPRGRGNTEAFF